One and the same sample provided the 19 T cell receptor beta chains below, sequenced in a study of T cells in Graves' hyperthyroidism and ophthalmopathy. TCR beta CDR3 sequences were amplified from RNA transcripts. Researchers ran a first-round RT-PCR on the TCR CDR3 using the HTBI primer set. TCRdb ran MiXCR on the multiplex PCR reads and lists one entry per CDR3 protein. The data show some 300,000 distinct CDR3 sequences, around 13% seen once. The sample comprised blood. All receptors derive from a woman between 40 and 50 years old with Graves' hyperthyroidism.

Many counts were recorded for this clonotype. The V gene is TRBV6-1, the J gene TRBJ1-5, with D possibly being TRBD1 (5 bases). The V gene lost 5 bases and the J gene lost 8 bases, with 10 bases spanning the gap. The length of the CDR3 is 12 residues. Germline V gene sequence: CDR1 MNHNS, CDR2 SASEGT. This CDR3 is CASSPGAEPQHF. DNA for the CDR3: TGTGCCAGCAGTCCCGGGGCGGAGCCCCAGCATTTT.

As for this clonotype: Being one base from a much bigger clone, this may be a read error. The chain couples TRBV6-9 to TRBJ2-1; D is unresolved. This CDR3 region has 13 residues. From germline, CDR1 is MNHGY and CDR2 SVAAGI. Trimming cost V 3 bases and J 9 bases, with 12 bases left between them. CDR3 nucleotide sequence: TGTGCCAGCAGTTACCAGCTAGAGAGTGAGCAGTTCTTC. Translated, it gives CASSYQLESEQFF.

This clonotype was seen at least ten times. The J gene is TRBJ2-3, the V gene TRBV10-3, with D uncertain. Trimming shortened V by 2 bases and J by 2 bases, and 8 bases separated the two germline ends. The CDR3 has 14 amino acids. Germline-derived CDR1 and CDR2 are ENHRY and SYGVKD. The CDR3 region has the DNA TGTGCCATCAGTGAGGCGTCGATCACAGATACGCAGTATTTT. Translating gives CAISEASITDTQYF.

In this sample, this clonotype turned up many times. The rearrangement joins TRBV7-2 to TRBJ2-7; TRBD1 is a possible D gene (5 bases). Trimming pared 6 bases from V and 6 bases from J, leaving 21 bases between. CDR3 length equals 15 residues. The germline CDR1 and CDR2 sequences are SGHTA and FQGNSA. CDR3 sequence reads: CASSSPGRQGGEQYF. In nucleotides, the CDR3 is TGTGCCAGCAGTTCCCCCGGTAGGCAGGGTGGCGAGCAGTACTTC.

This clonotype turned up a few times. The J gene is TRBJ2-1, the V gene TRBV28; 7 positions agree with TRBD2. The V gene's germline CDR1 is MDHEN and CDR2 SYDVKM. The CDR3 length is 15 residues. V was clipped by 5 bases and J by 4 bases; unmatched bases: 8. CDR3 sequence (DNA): TGTGCCAGCAGTCGACAGCGGGGACTTTACAATGAGCAGTTCTTC. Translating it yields CASSRQRGLYNEQFF.

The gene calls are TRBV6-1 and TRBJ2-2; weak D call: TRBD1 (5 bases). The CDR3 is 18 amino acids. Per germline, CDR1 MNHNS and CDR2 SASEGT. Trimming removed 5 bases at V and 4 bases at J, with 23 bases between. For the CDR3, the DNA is TGTGCCAGCAGTCTACCCGCCCGTAGGGCAGGGTCCACCGGGGAGCTGTTTTTT. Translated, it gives CASSLPARRAGSTGELFF.

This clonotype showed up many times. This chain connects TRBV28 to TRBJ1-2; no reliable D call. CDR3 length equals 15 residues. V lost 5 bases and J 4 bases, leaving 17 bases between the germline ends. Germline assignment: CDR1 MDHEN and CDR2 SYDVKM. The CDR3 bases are TGTGCCAGCAGTGGTGGAGCAGGAACCTCCTATGGCTACACCTTC. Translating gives CASSGGAGTSYGYTF.

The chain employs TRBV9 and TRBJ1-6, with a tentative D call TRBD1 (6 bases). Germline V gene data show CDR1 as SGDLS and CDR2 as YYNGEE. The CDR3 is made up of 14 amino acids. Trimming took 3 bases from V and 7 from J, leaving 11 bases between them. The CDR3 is CASSGRQANSPLHF. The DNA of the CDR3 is TGTGCCAGCAGCGGGCGACAGGCAAATTCACCCCTCCACTTT.

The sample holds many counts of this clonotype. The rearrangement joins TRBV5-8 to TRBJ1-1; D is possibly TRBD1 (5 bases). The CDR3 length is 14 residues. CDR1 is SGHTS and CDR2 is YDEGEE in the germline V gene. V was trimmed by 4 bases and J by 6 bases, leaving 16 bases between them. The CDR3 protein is CASSPNRQFPEAFF. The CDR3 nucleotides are TGTGCCAGCAGCCCTAACCGACAGTTTCCTGAAGCTTTCTTT.

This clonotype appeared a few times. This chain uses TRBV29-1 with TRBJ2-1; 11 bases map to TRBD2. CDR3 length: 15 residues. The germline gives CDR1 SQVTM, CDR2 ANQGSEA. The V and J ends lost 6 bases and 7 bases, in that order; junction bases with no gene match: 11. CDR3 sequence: CSVLTSGIVTNEQFF. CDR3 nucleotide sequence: TGCAGCGTCCTGACTAGCGGGATAGTCACGAATGAGCAGTTCTTC.

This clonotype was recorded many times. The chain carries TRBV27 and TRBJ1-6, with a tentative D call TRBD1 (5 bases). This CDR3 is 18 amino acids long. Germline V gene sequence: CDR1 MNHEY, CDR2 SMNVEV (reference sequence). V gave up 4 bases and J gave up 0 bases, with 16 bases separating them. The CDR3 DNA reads TGTGCCAGCAGTTCCCGGGACTCCTCACGCTCCTATAATTCACCCCTCCACTTT. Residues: CASSSRDSSRSYNSPLHF.

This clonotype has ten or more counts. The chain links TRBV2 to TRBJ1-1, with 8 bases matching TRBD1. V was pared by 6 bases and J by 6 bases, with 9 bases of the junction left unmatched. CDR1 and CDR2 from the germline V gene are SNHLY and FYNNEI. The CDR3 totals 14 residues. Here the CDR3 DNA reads TGTGCCAGCAGCGGCCAGGGGGCGGTGGCTGAAGCTTTCTTT. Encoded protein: CASSGQGAVAEAFF.

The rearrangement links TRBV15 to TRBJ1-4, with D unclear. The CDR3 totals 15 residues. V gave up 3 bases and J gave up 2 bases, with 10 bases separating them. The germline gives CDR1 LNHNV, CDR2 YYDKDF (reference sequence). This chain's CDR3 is CATSSQVGTNEKLFF. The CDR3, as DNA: TGTGCCACCAGCAGCCAGGTGGGGACTAATGAAAAACTGTTTTTT.

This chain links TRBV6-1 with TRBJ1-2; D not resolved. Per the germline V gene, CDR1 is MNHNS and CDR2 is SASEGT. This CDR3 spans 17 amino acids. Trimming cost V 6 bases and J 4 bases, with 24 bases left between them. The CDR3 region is CASSLGSGDRSSYGYTF. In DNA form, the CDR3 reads TGTGCCAGCAGCCTCGGTTCGGGCGATCGGTCCTCCTATGGCTACACCTTC.

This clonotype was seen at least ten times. The CDR3 coding sequence is TGTGCCAGCAAGGGGGAGTCCTCACCCCTCCACTTT. It is translated as CASKGESSPLHF. The rearrangement uses TRBV2 and TRBJ1-6, with a tentative D call TRBD1 (6 bases). The CDR3 runs 12 residues. The V end was cut by 7 bases, the J end by 10 bases, with 11 bases between. The germline CDR1 and CDR2 sequences are SNHLY and FYNNEI.

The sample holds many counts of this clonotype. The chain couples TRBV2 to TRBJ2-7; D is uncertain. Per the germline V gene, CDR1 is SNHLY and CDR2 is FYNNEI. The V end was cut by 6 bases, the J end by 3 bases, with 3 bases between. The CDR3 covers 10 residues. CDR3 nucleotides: TGTGCCAGCAGGGGCTACGAGCAGTACTTC. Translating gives CASRGYEQYF.

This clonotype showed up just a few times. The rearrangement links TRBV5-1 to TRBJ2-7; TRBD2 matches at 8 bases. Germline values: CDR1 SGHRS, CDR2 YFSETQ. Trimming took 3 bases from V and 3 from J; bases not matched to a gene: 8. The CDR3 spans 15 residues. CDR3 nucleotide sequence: TGCGCCAGCAGCTCCGGACTAGCACCACTCTACGAGCAGTACTTC. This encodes CASSSGLAPLYEQYF.

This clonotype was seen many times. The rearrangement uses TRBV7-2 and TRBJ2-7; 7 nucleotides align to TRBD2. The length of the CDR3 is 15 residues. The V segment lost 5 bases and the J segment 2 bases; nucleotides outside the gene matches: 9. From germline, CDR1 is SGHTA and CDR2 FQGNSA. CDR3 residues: CASSIRGLAAYEQYF. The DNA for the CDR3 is TGTGCCAGCAGCATAAGAGGCCTAGCGGCCTACGAGCAGTACTTC.

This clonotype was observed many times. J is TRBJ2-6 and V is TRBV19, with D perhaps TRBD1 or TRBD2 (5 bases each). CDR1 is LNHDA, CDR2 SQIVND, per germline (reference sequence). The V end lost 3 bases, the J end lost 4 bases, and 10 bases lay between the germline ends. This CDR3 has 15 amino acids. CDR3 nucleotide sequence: TGTGCCAGTAGTATCCCGGGGCAAGGGGCCAACGTCCTGACTTTC. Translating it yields CASSIPGQGANVLTF.